This T cell receptor (beta chain) comes out of a study of T cell changes during pregnancy in multiple sclerosis. Trimming removed 1 base from V and 0 bases from J, with 10 bases in between. This CDR3 is 14 amino acids long. Germline CDR1 and CDR2: GTSNPN and SVGIG (reference sequence). Sequencing was performed with immunoSEQ multiplex PCR; in TCRdb, only in-frame clones are kept and a portion is missing. The sample gives tens of thousands of clones, 85% to 90% of which show up once; over 7.5% is in the top ten. This clonotype was obtained from a female donor in good health, enrolled as a control in a pregnancy study. Source: peripheral blood, taken after pregnancy. The chain links TRBV30 to TRBJ2-7, with D perhaps TRBD2 (7 bases). The DNA for the CDR3 is TGTGCCTGGAGTGAGGCGGGGGCCTCCTACGAGCAGTACTTC. Translated: CAWSEAGASYEQYF.